This T cell receptor (beta chain) appears in the sequencing data of a study of blood T cells in healthy people across ages. Study-wide results and caveats: Among long-lived donors, naive CD4+ cells were more numerous and diversity higher than in aged donors.

Using a J-beta primer mix together with a sample-barcoded 5' primer, a second PCR was run for about 6 to 12 cycles. Through a template-switch adaptor with 12 random nucleotides, each cDNA molecule received a tag. TCRdb ran MiXCR on the 5' RACE reads and lists one entry per CDR3 protein. The sample consists of about 680,000 distinct CDR3 sequences, around 48% of them appearing once. Total RNA extracted from each sample amounted to at least 6 micrograms. The germline CDR1 and CDR2 sequences are SGHRS and YFSETQ. The length of the CDR3 is 14 residues. As to this clonotype: Its antigen remains unidentified. Sequence at one end of the junction differs from germline and may be a read error.

The sequencing input was blood. This clonotype was sampled from a woman aged 55-70 years in good health. The chain combines TRBV5-1 with TRBJ1-2, with TRBD1 identical over 7 bases. The CDR3 nucleotides read TGCGCCAGCAGCTTGGGACAGGGCGCGAATGGCCACACCTTC. This encodes CASSLGQGANGHTF.